This TCR beta chain was found in a study of blood T cell repertoires in COVID-19. Study details: The United States, Italy and Spain supplied acute and convalescent COVID-19 samples.

Original methodology: Estimates of nucleated cell counts were drawn from the amplification of reference gene primers. Only in-frame clones appear in the TCRdb table, and some are missing; sequencing was by immunoSEQ multiplex PCR. The D gene and trimming were derived from the DNA, and the V and J assignments and clone size from that table. The repertoire consists of about 150,000 clones, with over 70% occurring once and the leading ten covering less than 3.5%. Trimming took off 7 bases at V and 8 bases at J, with 26 bases between the two ends. CDR1 is LNHDA and CDR2 is SQIVND in the germline V gene (reference sequence). The CDR3 has 16 residues.

Sequenced: peripheral blood. The V and J genes are TRBV19 and TRBJ1-2, with a possible D match to TRBD1 (6 bases). The TCR originated in a woman aged 55-70 years with acute or convalescent COVID-19. The CDR3 sequence: CASNFRGRLDSGGYTF. CDR3 nucleotides: TGTGCCAGTAATTTCAGGGGCAGGTTGGATTCAGGAGGCTACACCTTC.